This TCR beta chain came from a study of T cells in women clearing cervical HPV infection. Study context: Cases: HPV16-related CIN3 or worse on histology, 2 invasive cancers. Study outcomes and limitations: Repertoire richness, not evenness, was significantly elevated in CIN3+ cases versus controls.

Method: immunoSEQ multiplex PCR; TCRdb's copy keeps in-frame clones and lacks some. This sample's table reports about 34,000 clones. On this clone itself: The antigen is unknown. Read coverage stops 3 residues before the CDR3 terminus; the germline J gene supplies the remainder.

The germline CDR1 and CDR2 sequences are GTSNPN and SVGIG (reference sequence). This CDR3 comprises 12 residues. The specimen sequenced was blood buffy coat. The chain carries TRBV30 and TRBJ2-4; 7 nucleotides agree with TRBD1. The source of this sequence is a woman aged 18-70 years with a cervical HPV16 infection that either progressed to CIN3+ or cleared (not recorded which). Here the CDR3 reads CACTGAPHGQYF. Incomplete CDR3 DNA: TGTGCCTGTACAGGGGCCCCCCATGGT.